Listed below are T cell receptor beta chains from one sample, sequenced in a study of Graves' ophthalmopathy and Graves' hyperthyroidism. TCRdb independently ran MiXCR on the multiplex PCR reads; one entry per CDR3 protein. There are more than 1,000,000 distinct CDR3 sequences in the sample; roughly 35% occur only once, and roughly 10% lies in the top ten. Input material: peripheral blood or thyroid tissue (not recorded which). The receptor source for this set is an adult man with Graves' hyperthyroidism. The conserved cysteine and the conserved F or W are not part of the CDR3 here. Clone size is given for some rows only: seen once, a few or many times, or a class if the clone is expanded.

clone_size v_call cdr3_aa
- TRBV25-1 ASSAQGGANVLT
- TRBV9 ASPERGLPQH
- TRBV12-3/TRBV12-4 ASNTVNTGELF
few TRBV9 ASSPPGTETQY
- TRBV7-2 ASSQQDRDFETRY
- TRBV25-1 ASSLSRGAPTTGISQPQH
- TRBV24-1 ATSATGTGYEQY
- TRBV20-1 SARDSYTGELF
- TRBV7-9 ASSLGQDGQPY
many TRBV5-1 ASSRDRSPYEQY
many TRBV25-1 ASSERDHQY
many TRBV7-8 ASSATGTGANVLT
- TRBV29-1 GVAGANVLT
- TRBV2 ASSTPGQAGNTIY
- TRBV6-6 ASRAQGITEAF
- TRBV12-3/TRBV12-4 ASKPGHSYEQY
many TRBV2 ASSDRQGVWENTEAF
- TRBV7-2 ASSLTGGAAQY
- TRBV28 ASSLLVGAGNTIY
- TRBV29-1 SANTGYQPQH
few TRBV5-1 ASSLLQVKEEKLF
few TRBV5-1 ASSLVTGTDYEQY
- TRBV30 AYQDRGNTEAF
- TRBV20-1 SARRQGGIIGEETQY
few TRBV4-3 ASSQGLAGGGETQY
few TRBV4-1 ASSHRDRGGQPQH
- TRBV6-6 ASSPNRGELF
- TRBV5-5 ARVEQGHGYT
- TRBV3-1 ASADSYNSPLH
- TRBV7-9 ASSPGTRQY
- TRBV5-5 ASNSSYNSPLH
- TRBV7-9 ASSHAGSQQY
few TRBV9 ASSQAEDTEAF
- TRBV12-3/TRBV12-4 ASWGAGVWTGELF
- TRBV20-1 SAPRGERGSYEQY
- TRBV11-2 ASSLVLAGSAYEQY
many TRBV7-6 ASSPRGVENTEAF
many TRBV20-1 SARDSGRELEKLF
few TRBV9 ASSAGTSGGARETQY
- TRBV15 ATSPRDRQGETQY
- TRBV11-2 ASRSGTGRLH
- TRBV20-1 SAIRGANEQF